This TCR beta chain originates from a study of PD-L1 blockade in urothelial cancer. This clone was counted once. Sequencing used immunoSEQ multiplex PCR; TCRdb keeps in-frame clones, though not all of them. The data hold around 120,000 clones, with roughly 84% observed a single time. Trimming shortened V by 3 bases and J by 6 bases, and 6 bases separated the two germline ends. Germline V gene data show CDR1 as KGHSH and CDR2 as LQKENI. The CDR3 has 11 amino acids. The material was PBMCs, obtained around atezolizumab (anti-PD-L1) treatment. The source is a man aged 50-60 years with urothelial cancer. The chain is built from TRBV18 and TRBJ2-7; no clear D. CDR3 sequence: CASSPSVEQYF. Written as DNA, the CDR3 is TGTGCCAGCTCACCCTCCGTCGAGCAGTACTTC.